These 23 T cell receptor beta chains came from one sample sequenced in a study of regulatory T cells in long-lasting Graves disease. Arm-PCR with iRepertoire HTBI primers amplified the CDR3 regions for these TCR beta libraries. TCRdb re-called the multiplex PCR reads through MiXCR, storing one row per CDR3 protein. The sample yields 300,000 to 500,000 distinct CDR3 sequences, about a fifth seen once. Time point: persistent/refractory GD, antithyroid drugs over 5 years with positive TRAb. The TCR library was made from RNA extracted from PBMCs. The sequenced sample was peripheral blood mononuclear cells (PBMCs), obtained when the disease was refractory, from a patient treated with antithyroid drugs. The receptors shown here come from a female donor with Graves disease.

The chain links TRBV4-3 to TRBJ2-2; D unresolved. The V and J ends lost 2 bases and 4 bases respectively, with 8 bases between them. The germline V gene encodes CDR1 LGHNA and CDR2 YSLEER. CDR3 length equals 14 residues. CDR3 coding DNA: TGCGCCAGCAGCCAATTGGGTTTCACCGGGGAGCTGTTTTTT. This encodes CASSQLGFTGELFF.

The chain is built from TRBV24-1 and TRBJ1-2, with 10 bases that match TRBD1. Germline V gene lookup returns CDR1 KGHDR and CDR2 SFDVKD. There are 14 residues in the CDR3. The ends lost 4 bases at V and 4 bases at J; junction bases unmatched: 2. The CDR3 region is CATSETGGAYGYTF. CDR3 bases: TGTGCCACCAGTGAGACAGGGGGCGCCTATGGCTACACCTTC.

The genes are TRBV18 and TRBJ2-3, with 8 nucleotides matching TRBD1. Germline trimming cut 3 bases from V and 4 bases from J; bases unmatched to any gene: 6. Looked up from germline, CDR1 is KGHSH and CDR2 is LQKENI. The CDR3 spans 15 residues. The CDR3 region is CASSPGQARADTQYF. CDR3 in DNA: TGTGCCAGCTCACCGGGACAGGCAAGAGCAGATACGCAGTATTTT.

The V call is TRBV7-8, the J call TRBJ2-1, with D maybe TRBD1 (6 bases). Per the germline V gene, CDR1 is SGHVS and CDR2 is FQNEAQ. This CDR3 spans 13 amino acids. The V gene lost 7 bases and the J gene lost 6 bases, with 13 bases spanning the gap. The CDR3 sequence: CASIPEGGNEQFF. In nucleotides, the CDR3 is TGTGCCAGCATCCCAGAAGGGGGCAATGAGCAGTTCTTC. Combining the CDR3 with reference TRBV7-8 and TRBJ2-1 gives the whole variable domain GAGVSQSPRYKVAKRGQDVALRCDPISGHVSLFWYQQALGQGPEFLTYFQNEAQLDKSGLPSDRFFAERPEGSVSTLKIQRTQQEDSAVYLCASIPEGGNEQFFGPGTRLTVL.

The genes are TRBV20-1 and TRBJ2-7, with a possible D match to TRBD2 (5 bases). Germline V gene lookup returns CDR1 DFQATT and CDR2 SNEGSKA (reference sequence). CDR3 size: 13 residues. V was trimmed by 3 bases and J by 4 bases, leaving 13 bases between them. CDR3: CSASEGSVYEQYF. CDR3 coding DNA: TGCAGTGCTAGTGAGGGTAGTGTGTACGAGCAGTACTTC.

This chain joins TRBV7-9 and TRBJ2-7; D possibly corresponds to TRBD2 (6 bases). The CDR3 sequence is 17 residues long. Between the trimmed V and J ends, which lost 1 base and 0 bases, there was a span of 16 bases. CDR1 and CDR2 from the germline V gene are SEHNR and FQNEAQ (reference sequence). The DNA for the CDR3 is TGTGCCAGCAGCTTAGGGGCGGGGCGGGACCGCTCCTACGAGCAGTACTTC. It encodes CASSLGAGRDRSYEQYF.

This clonotype has just a few counts. The V call is TRBV18, the J call TRBJ2-7, with D perhaps matching TRBD1 (5 bases). V was cut by 5 bases and J by 6 bases, with 17 bases left in between. In germline, CDR1 is KGHSH, CDR2 LQKENI. This CDR3 is built from 14 residues. The CDR3 DNA is TGTGCCAGCTCAATTTCCAGGGAAGCTAGCGAGCAGTACTTC. Its protein is CASSISREASEQYF. The full variable domain, with the rest looked up from reference TRBV18 and TRBJ2-7, is NAGVMQNPRHLVRRRGQEARLRCSPMKGHSHVYWYRQLPEEGLKFMVYLQKENIIDESGMPKERFSAEFPKEGPSILRIQQVVRGDSAAYFCASSISREASEQYFGPGTRLTVT.

At least ten counts were recorded for this clonotype. The chain carries TRBV6-9 and TRBJ1-2, with unresolved D. V was pared by 3 bases and J by 1 base, with 6 bases between. Germline V lookup: CDR1 MNHGY, CDR2 SVAAGI. The CDR3 sequence is 13 residues long. The DNA of the CDR3 is TGTGCCAGCAGTTACCAGCGTAACTATGGCTACACCTTC. Translated, it gives CASSYQRNYGYTF.

This chain joins TRBV27 and TRBJ2-1; 8 positions match TRBD2. Germline V gives CDR1 MNHEY, CDR2 SMNVEV (reference sequence). The V gene end was trimmed by 5 bases and the J gene end by 9 bases; junction bases not matched to a gene: 3. The CDR3 length is 12 residues. The DNA of the CDR3 is TGTGCCAGCAGTGCGGGGGGAGCTGAGCAGTTCTTC. Its protein is CASSAGGAEQFF.

This clonotype was seen a few times. The chain employs TRBV28 and TRBJ2-2; D remains unclear. Germline lookup yields CDR1 MDHEN and CDR2 SYDVKM. The CDR3 is 14 residues long. V was cut by 1 base and J by 7 bases, with 10 bases left in between. The CDR3 coding sequence is TGTGCCAGCAGTTTATTGGGTCAAAACGGGGAGCTGTTTTTT. It codes for CASSLLGQNGELFF. The full variable domain, rest sourced from reference TRBV28 and TRBJ2-2, is DVKVTQSSRYLVKRTGEKVFLECVQDMDHENMFWYRQDPGLGLRLIYFSYDVKMKEKGDIPEGYSVSREKKERFSLILESASTNQTSMYLCASSLLGQNGELFFGEGSRLTVL.

The V and J genes are TRBV4-1 and TRBJ1-1; D is uncertain. Trimming pared 0 bases from V and 11 bases from J, leaving 13 bases between. Germline CDR1 reads MGHRA; CDR2 reads YSYEKL. This CDR3 contains 13 residues. The CDR3 sequence is CASSQDRTMRAFF. CDR3 bases: TGCGCCAGCAGCCAAGACCGGACTATGAGGGCTTTCTTT.

To note about this clonotype: The germline gene is not matched at one end of the junction; a read error may be the cause. The rearrangement uses TRBV18 and TRBJ1-4; 9 nucleotides align to TRBD1. Germline CDR1 and CDR2: KGHSH and LQKENI. The CDR3 is 14 amino acids. In nucleotides, the CDR3 is TGTGCCAGCTCTTCGGGACAGGGCGGTGAAAACCTGTTTTTT. This sequence encodes CASSSGQGGENLFF. Full variable domain (missing parts from reference TRBV18 and TRBJ1-4): NAGVMQNPRHLVRRRGQEARLRCSPMKGHSHVYWYRQLPEEGLKFMVYLQKENIIDESGMPKERFSAEFPKEGPSILRIQQVVRGDSAAYFCASSSGQGGENLFFGSGTQLSVL.

The chain is built from TRBV5-1 and TRBJ2-7, with D hard to call. Germline CDR1 and CDR2: SGHRS and YFSETQ. V lost 2 bases to trimming and J lost 4 bases, with 16 bases between them. CDR3 length: 15 amino acids. The CDR3 bases are TGCGCCAGCAGCTTTTGGTCCGCTCTAGAATACGAGCAGTACTTC. Translating gives CASSFWSALEYEQYF.

The chain uses TRBV19 and TRBJ2-7, with 9 bases aligning to TRBD2. V dropped 4 bases and J dropped 6; count of bases not matched to a gene: 7. This CDR3 spans 14 amino acids. Germline CDR1 and CDR2: LNHDA and SQIVND (reference sequence). CDR3 sequence reads: CASSRIAGDLEQYF. In nucleotides, the CDR3 is TGTGCCAGTAGTAGAATAGCGGGAGATCTCGAGCAGTACTTC.

The chain employs TRBV7-9 and TRBJ1-1; D possibly corresponds to TRBD1 (6 bases). Deletions cut 4 bases from V and 8 bases from J, with 14 bases between. The germline V gene encodes CDR1 SEHNR and CDR2 FQNEAQ (reference sequence). The CDR3 is made up of 13 amino acids. CDR3 bases: TGTGCCAGCAGCTATGACAGGATGGACGAAGCTTTCTTT. Translating it yields CASSYDRMDEAFF.

This clonotype was found many times. This chain joins TRBV19 and TRBJ1-6; 9 nucleotides agree with TRBD1. The CDR3 spans 15 residues. V lost 7 bases to trimming and J lost 7 bases; unmatched junction nucleotides: 8. Germline V gene data show CDR1 as LNHDA and CDR2 as SQIVND (reference sequence). The CDR3 loop reads CASTPGQGSNSPLHF. CDR3 in DNA: TGTGCCAGTACCCCGGGACAGGGTAGCAATTCACCCCTCCACTTT.

This clonotype showed up just a few times. This sequence joins TRBV6-1 and TRBJ1-5, with 7 nucleotides matching TRBD1. The CDR3 totals 14 residues. The V gene's germline CDR1 is MNHNS and CDR2 SASEGT. J was trimmed by 3 bases and V by 7 bases; bases with no gene match: 6. The CDR3 DNA reads TGTGCCAGCAAAAAACAGGGGAACAATCAGCCCCAGCATTTT. It translates to CASKKQGNNQPQHF.

The J gene is TRBJ2-4, the V gene TRBV19; tentatively, D is TRBD2 (6 bases). Germline V gives CDR1 LNHDA, CDR2 SQIVND (reference sequence). V gave up 5 bases and J gave up 11 bases, with 19 bases separating them. The CDR3 extends over 14 amino acids. The CDR3 sequence: CASSVELRGGLQYF. CDR3 bases: TGTGCCAGTAGTGTGGAACTCCGTGGAGGGCTTCAGTACTTC.

This clonotype was counted only a few times. This chain uses TRBV7-9 with TRBJ2-7; 8 bases line up with TRBD2. This CDR3 spans 17 amino acids. J lost 0 bases, V lost 4 bases, and 11 bases had no gene match. Germline V gene sequence: CDR1 SEHNR, CDR2 FQNEAQ (reference sequence). DNA of the CDR3: TGTGCCAGCAGCTCATACCTGACTAGCGCGAGCTCCTACGAGCAGTACTTC. Translation: CASSSYLTSASSYEQYF.

This clonotype was recorded at least ten times. The chain is built from TRBV12-3 or TRBV12-4 and TRBJ1-2; no firm D call. With 2 bases removed from V and 1 base from J, the gap between germline ends came to 14 bases. The CDR3 is 16 amino acids. The CDR3 protein is CASSLHPIDSNYGYTF. In DNA, the CDR3 is TGTGCCAGCAGTTTACACCCCATAGATAGTAACTATGGCTACACCTTC.

By sample share, this clonotype is medium-sized. The genes are TRBV30 and TRBJ1-5, with 8 bases that match TRBD1. The CDR3 covers 14 residues. Germline lookup yields CDR1 GTSNPN and CDR2 SVGIG (reference sequence). Trimming cost V 4 bases and J 6 bases; bases outside gene matches: 8. The DNA for the CDR3 is TGTGCCTGGAATGACGGACAGGGTGGTCAGCCCCAGCATTTT. As protein: CAWNDGQGGQPQHF.

As to this clonotype: A much more abundant neighbour one base away suggests this may be a read error. This chain links TRBV12-3 or TRBV12-4 with TRBJ2-7; 7 bases are shared with TRBD1. The CDR3 is 16 amino acids. In DNA, the CDR3 is TGTGCCAGCAGTTTATCGACGGACAGGTGGGGCGACGAGCGGTACTTC. This gives the protein CASSLSTDRWGDERYF.

The chain combines TRBV25-1 with TRBJ2-5; the D gene could be TRBD1 or TRBD2 (5 bases each). The CDR3 spans 14 residues. The V end lost 5 bases, the J end lost 4 bases, and 14 bases lay between the germline ends. The germline V gene has CDR1 MGHDK and CDR2 SYGVNS. CDR3 protein: CASSPGYGGETQYF. The DNA for the CDR3 is TGTGCCAGCAGTCCGGGCTATGGGGGAGAGACCCAGTACTTC.